A single sample is the source of the 28 T cell receptor beta chains below, sequenced in a study of shared clonotypes between healthy human individuals (dated by TCRdb to 2018 to 2021). Library method: the immunoSEQ multiplex PCR assay. Held by TCRdb, this immuneACCESS table contains in-frame sequences only and omits some clones. Under half of the omission traces to an unresolved V gene where checked; the cause of the rest is unknown. Recorded for this sample are over 95,000 clones; approximately 70% of them occurred a single time. Around 25% of the sample is held by the ten biggest clonotypes. Sequencing was carried out using memory CD8+ T cells sorted from blood. The intended sense of this specimen's cell subset or site label: CD45RO+ cells pooled with CCR7-negative TemRA cells. These receptors all come from a woman in her 30s in good health.

V and J are TRBV28 and TRBJ2-3, with D possibly TRBD2 on 5 matching bases. The CDR3 contains 16 residues. Between the trimmed V and J ends, which lost 3 bases and 0 bases, there was a span of 13 bases. Germline CDR1 reads MDHEN; CDR2 reads SYDVKM. The CDR3 protein is CASSLVSAGSTDTQYF. As DNA, the CDR3 is TGTGCCAGCAGTTTGGTTTCGGCGGGTAGCACAGATACGCAGTATTTT.

This chain uses TRBV6-5 with TRBJ1-2; D not resolved. This CDR3 has 14 residues. Germline CDR1 reads MNHEY; CDR2 reads SVGAGI. Trimming cost V 4 bases and J 8 bases, with 17 bases left between them. DNA for the CDR3: TGTGCCAGCAGTTCTCCAGGCCCTTTGGGGGGCTACACCTTC. Protein product: CASSSPGPLGGYTF.

Ten or more counts support this clone. J is TRBJ1-2 and V is TRBV10-3; 8 nucleotides align to TRBD1. V lost 4 bases to trimming and J lost 1 base; unmatched junction nucleotides: 8. Germline CDR1 and CDR2: ENHRY and SYGVKD. The CDR3 is made up of 16 amino acids. The CDR3 protein is CAISGDRQLNNYGYTF. Written as DNA, the CDR3 is TGTGCCATCAGTGGGGACAGGCAACTCAATAACTATGGCTACACCTTC.

The chain joins TRBV25-1 to TRBJ1-4; D may be TRBD1 (5 bases). Trimming left V 0 bases short and J 3 bases short, with 17 bases between. The CDR3 runs 18 residues. Germline V gene data show CDR1 as MGHDK and CDR2 as SYGVNS. This CDR3 is CASSEYESRGDANEKLFF. The DNA of the CDR3 is TGTGCCAGCAGTGAATATGAATCACGAGGGGATGCTAATGAAAAACTGTTTTTT.

This clone was detected only a few times. V is TRBV11-2 and J is TRBJ2-3; 9 bases are a match to TRBD1. This CDR3 has 14 amino acids. Losses at the gene ends were 5 bases for V and 4 bases for J; bases not matched to a gene: 4. Germline V gene sequence: CDR1 SGHAT, CDR2 FQNNGV. The CDR3 bases are TGTGCCAGCAGCCCTCGACAGGGGGCAGATACGCAGTATTTT. The encoded protein is CASSPRQGADTQYF.

This clone was seen a handful of times. The chain links TRBV18 to TRBJ2-7; D is perhaps TRBD1 (5 bases). The CDR3 consists of 13 residues. Trimming pared 3 bases from V and 4 bases from J, leaving 10 bases between. Germline CDR1 reads KGHSH; CDR2 reads LQKENI. CDR3 sequence (DNA): TGTGCCAGCTCACCGGGGCCAGGGTACGAGCAGTACTTC. Translation: CASSPGPGYEQYF.

This chain connects TRBV4-1 to TRBJ2-1; 9 bases fit TRBD2. V trimming: 0 bases; J trimming: 5 bases; junction bases outside the gene matches: 14. Germline lookup yields CDR1 MGHRA and CDR2 YSYEKL. This CDR3 is 19 amino acids long. The DNA of the CDR3 is TGCGCCAGCAGCCAAGATAGGGGGTGGGAACTAGCGGGCAACAATGAGCAGTTCTTC. Translating gives CASSQDRGWELAGNNEQFF.

This clone was counted only a few times. For the CDR3, the DNA is TGTGCCAGCAACTTTCAGTCTGACATTGCAGAAGCTTTCTTT. This gives the protein CASNFQSDIAEAFF. The chain employs TRBV2 and TRBJ1-1, with unresolved D. CDR1 is SNHLY, CDR2 FYNNEI, per germline. Trimming cost V 7 bases and J 8 bases, with 20 bases left between them. This CDR3 is built from 14 residues.

The chain is built from TRBV7-6 and TRBJ1-1, with D possibly matching TRBD1 (5 bases). This CDR3 has 15 residues. Trimming pared 2 bases from V and 4 bases from J, leaving 14 bases between. In germline, CDR1 is SGHVS, CDR2 FNYEAQ. The CDR3 here is CASSLRGEVSTEAFF. CDR3 coding DNA: TGTGCCAGCAGCTTAAGAGGGGAAGTGAGCACTGAAGCTTTCTTT.

This clone was recorded many times. This chain links TRBV25-1 with TRBJ2-3, with D tentatively TRBD1 or TRBD2 (5 bases each). The CDR3 sequence is 14 residues long. The germline V gene has CDR1 MGHDK and CDR2 SYGVNS. V was pared by 6 bases and J by 0 bases, with 10 bases between. CDR3 in amino acids: CASSREGSTDTQYF. CDR3 coding DNA: TGTGCCAGCAGCCGCGAGGGGAGCACAGATACGCAGTATTTT.

Comment on this clone: Other nucleotide sequences in the sample specify the same CDR3. The V gene is TRBV6-4, the J gene TRBJ2-3, with D possibly TRBD1 on 5 matching bases. The CDR3 extends over 15 amino acids. In germline, CDR1 is MRHNA, CDR2 SNTAGT. Trimming removed 3 bases at V and 0 bases at J, with 10 bases between. For the CDR3, the DNA is TGTGCCAGCAGTGAAGGGCAGGGCAGCACAGATACGCAGTATTTT. As protein: CASSEGQGSTDTQYF.

The chain joins TRBV2 to TRBJ2-5; the D gene is possibly TRBD2 (5 bases). This CDR3 comprises 17 residues. CDR1 is SNHLY, CDR2 FYNNEI, per germline. The V end lost 5 bases, the J end lost 4 bases, and 23 bases lay between the germline ends. The chain's CDR3 is CASSSLLQTRGGETQYF. For the CDR3, the DNA is TGTGCCAGCAGTAGCCTACTCCAAACTAGAGGAGGAGAGACCCAGTACTTC.

The chain uses TRBV6-5 and TRBJ2-5; D is possibly TRBD2 (6 bases). CDR3 length: 16 residues. V lost 4 bases, J lost 4 bases, and 19 bases lay in between. Germline CDR1 is MNHEY and CDR2 is SVGAGI. The CDR3: CASSSYPWAGGETQYF. In DNA, the CDR3 is TGTGCCAGCAGTTCCTACCCCTGGGCCGGGGGAGAGACCCAGTACTTC.

The V and J genes are TRBV27 and TRBJ2-7, with D uncertain. Per the germline V gene, CDR1 is MNHEY and CDR2 is SMNVEV (reference sequence). V was clipped by 8 bases and J by 0 bases, with 11 bases between them. The CDR3 has 13 residues. Here the CDR3 reads CASPDPNSYEQYF. The CDR3, as DNA: TGTGCCAGCCCGGATCCTAACTCCTACGAGCAGTACTTC.

This clone was recorded only once. This sequence joins TRBV27 and TRBJ2-7, with a possible D match to TRBD1 (5 bases). This CDR3 contains 13 residues. Trimming left V 8 bases short and J 7 bases short, with 18 bases between. Germline assignment: CDR1 MNHEY and CDR2 SMNVEV (reference sequence). CDR3 nucleotide sequence: TGTGCCAGCGGGTCTTCGGTGGCAGGGGAGCAGTACTTC. Residues: CASGSSVAGEQYF.

V gene TRBV14 combines with J gene TRBJ2-7; 10 bases fit TRBD2. With 4 bases clipped from V and 0 bases from J, the junction kept 3 bases outside the gene matches. This CDR3 is 15 amino acids long. The germline gives CDR1 SGHDN, CDR2 FVKESK. The CDR3 sequence is CASSLSGRASYEQYF. DNA of the CDR3: TGTGCCAGCAGCCTAAGCGGGAGGGCCTCCTACGAGCAGTACTTC. Using reference TRBV14 and TRBJ2-7 for the parts outside the CDR3, the full variable domain is EAGVTQFPSHSVIEKGQTVTLRCDPISGHDNLYWYRRVMGKEIKFLLHFVKESKQDESGMPNNRFLAERTGGTYSTLKVQPAELEDSGVYFCASSLSGRASYEQYFGPGTRLTVT.

V and J are TRBV10-3 and TRBJ2-1; 9 bases map to TRBD2. V gave up 0 bases and J gave up 5 bases; unmatched junction bases: 11. The CDR3 is 18 residues long. The germline V gene has CDR1 ENHRY and CDR2 SYGVKD. The CDR3 protein is CAISESISSGDKDNEQFF. The CDR3 DNA follows: TGTGCCATCAGTGAGTCGATTTCTAGCGGGGACAAAGACAATGAGCAGTTCTTC.

This rearrangement joins TRBV7-2 to TRBJ2-7, with D possibly being TRBD1 or TRBD2 (5 bases each). CDR1 SGHTA and CDR2 FQGNSA come from the germline V gene. The V gene lost 6 bases and the J gene lost 5 bases, with 14 bases spanning the gap. The CDR3 consists of 13 residues. The CDR3, as DNA: TGTGCCAGCAGTTTCACCGGGGCCCACGAGCAGTACTTC. Translation: CASSFTGAHEQYF.

V and J are TRBV11-1 and TRBJ2-7, with D possibly TRBD2 on 6 matching bases. V lost 5 bases and J lost 3, with 17 bases in between. The CDR3 sequence is 15 residues long. Germline loops: CDR1 SGHAT, CDR2 FQDESV (reference sequence). As DNA, the CDR3 is TGTGCCAGCAGCCCCCATTCGGGACTCCACTACGAGCAGTACTTC. It is translated as CASSPHSGLHYEQYF.

This rearrangement joins TRBV27 to TRBJ2-1; either TRBD1 or TRBD2 may fit D (6 bases each). Trimming took off 3 bases at V and 5 bases at J, with 11 bases between the two ends. Germline CDR1 is MNHEY and CDR2 is SMNVEV (reference sequence). CDR3 length: 14 amino acids. For the CDR3, the DNA is TGTGCCAGCAGTTTTAGGGGGGCCAACAATGAGCAGTTCTTC. This gives the protein CASSFRGANNEQFF.

The V call is TRBV11-2, the J call TRBJ1-1; no reliable D call. The V end was cut by 5 bases, the J end by 3 bases, with 22 bases between. The CDR3 has 17 residues. The germline gives CDR1 SGHAT, CDR2 FQNNGV. CDR3 region: CASSQYPEKGIDTEAFF. The CDR3 DNA reads TGTGCCAGCAGCCAATACCCGGAAAAGGGCATAGACACTGAAGCTTTCTTT. The full variable domain, its missing parts supplied by reference TRBV11-2 and TRBJ1-1, is EAGVAQSPRYKIIEKRQSVAFWCNPISGHATLYWYQQILGQGPKLLIQFQNNGVVDDSQLPKDRFSAERLKGVDSTLKIQPAKLEDSAVYLCASSQYPEKGIDTEAFFGQGTRLTVV.

The V call is TRBV10-1, the J call TRBJ2-1; D is undetermined. V lost 0 bases and J 5 bases, leaving 8 bases between the germline ends. The CDR3 covers 14 residues. Germline V gene data show CDR1 as WNHNN and CDR2 as SYGVQD (reference sequence). DNA of the CDR3: TGCGCCAGCAGTGAGTCGTTCGGTAACAATGAGCAGTTCTTC. Its protein is CASSESFGNNEQFF.

The rearrangement joins TRBV6-6 to TRBJ2-7; 8 positions match TRBD2. J lost 5 bases, V lost 5 bases, and 11 bases had no gene match. CDR3 length equals 15 residues. Germline V gene sequence: CDR1 MNHNY, CDR2 SVGAGI (reference sequence). The CDR3 loop is CASSGRAGANDEQYF. The CDR3 DNA reads as TGTGCCAGCAGTGGTCGAGCGGGGGCTAACGACGAGCAGTACTTC.

This clone turned up a few times. The chain recombines TRBV29-1 with TRBJ2-7; D unresolved. Per the germline V gene, CDR1 is SQVTM and CDR2 is ANQGSEA. V lost 4 bases, J lost 2 bases, and 6 bases lay in between. The length of the CDR3 is 11 residues. The CDR3 DNA is TGCAGCGTTGGGGATCCCTACGAGCAGTACTTC. Residues: CSVGDPYEQYF.

This clone appeared many times. The gene calls are TRBV21-1 and TRBJ2-1; TRBD1, the D gene given by the table, was not confirmed from the DNA. TRBV21-1 is a listed pseudogene. The CDR3 covers 17 residues. Here the CDR3 reads CASSLRDRGATDNEQFF. For the CDR3, the DNA is TGTGCCAGCAGCCTCCGGGACAGGGGAGCTACTGACAATGAGCAGTTCTTC.

The chain combines TRBV4-2 with TRBJ2-5; 8 bases align to TRBD2. Germline CDR1 reads LGHNA; CDR2 reads YNFKEQ. Unmatched junction bases numbered 8, after V lost 0 bases and J lost 2 bases. The CDR3 is 17 amino acids. CDR3 sequence reads: CASSQDSAGVSQETQYF. CDR3 DNA sequence: TGTGCCAGCAGCCAAGATTCAGCGGGAGTCTCTCAAGAGACCCAGTACTTC.

The chain uses TRBV19 and TRBJ1-5; D might be TRBD1 (6 bases). The V and J ends lost 2 bases and 8 bases respectively, with 13 bases between them. CDR1 and CDR2 (germline): LNHDA, SQIVND (reference sequence). The CDR3 runs to 14 residues. This CDR3 reads CASSIKQGQEPQHF. The CDR3 nucleotides read TGTGCCAGTAGTATAAAGCAGGGGCAGGAGCCCCAGCATTTT.

V usage is TRBV4-1 and J usage is TRBJ2-7, with 9 positions matching TRBD1. The CDR3 totals 15 residues. Trimming at V came to 3 bases and at J to 3 bases, leaving 6 bases not matched to a gene. From germline, CDR1 is MGHRA and CDR2 YSYEKL. DNA for the CDR3: TGCGCCAGCAGCCATTACCCGGGACAGGGCTACGAGCAGTACTTC. Translation: CASSHYPGQGYEQYF.